One sample yielded the 2 T cell receptor beta chains listed below, sequenced in a study of cytomegalovirus exposure and HLA in healthy donors (dated by TCRdb to about 2017). The method behind the library was the immunoSEQ multiplex PCR assay. The immuneACCESS repertoire file appears here via TCRdb, limited to in-frame rearrangements. These files lack a portion of the clones; in checked studies, under half of the deficit traces to unresolved V genes, and the cause of the others is not known. This sample holds 90,000 to 130,000 clones; roughly 88% were observed only once. Together, the top ten hold under 1.5% of the sample. The sample was PBMCs. The receptors derive from a woman in her twenties or thirties in good health and CMV-seropositive.

J is TRBJ2-2 and V is TRBV7-3, with a weak D call TRBD2 (5 bases). CDR3 length equals 14 residues. Germline V lookup: CDR1 SGHTA, CDR2 FQGTGA. Trimming stripped 4 bases from V and 5 bases from J, with 11 bases between. The CDR3 is CASSYAGETGELFF. The CDR3 DNA follows: TGTGCCAGCAGCTATGCCGGGGAGACCGGGGAGCTGTTTTTT.

This clone showed up many times. The CDR3 nucleotides are TGTGCCAGCAGGAGTAGCGGGGAGATCTACAATGAGCAGTTCTTC. Its protein is CASRSSGEIYNEQFF. This chain connects TRBV6-5 to TRBJ2-1; 8 nucleotides agree with TRBD2. CDR3 length equals 15 residues. Looked up from germline, CDR1 is MNHEY and CDR2 is SVGAGI. Trimming took 6 bases from V and 3 from J; bases not matched to a gene: 7.